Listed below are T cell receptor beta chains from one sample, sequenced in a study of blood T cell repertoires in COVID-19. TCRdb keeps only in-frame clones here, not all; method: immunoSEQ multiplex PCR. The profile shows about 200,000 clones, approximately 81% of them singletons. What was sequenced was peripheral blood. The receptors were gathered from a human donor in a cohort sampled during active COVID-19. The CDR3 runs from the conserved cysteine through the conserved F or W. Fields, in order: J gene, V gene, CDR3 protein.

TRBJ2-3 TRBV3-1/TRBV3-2 CASSPQGGVTDTQYF
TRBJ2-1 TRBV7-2 CASSLARLVSWVF
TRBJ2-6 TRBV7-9 CASSPPPGQGPGANVLTF
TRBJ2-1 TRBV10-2 CASSETRDSYNEQFF
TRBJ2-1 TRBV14 CASSYRGSSYNEQFF
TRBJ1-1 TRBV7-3 CASSLSGGGNTEAFF
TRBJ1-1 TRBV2 CASSSENLLNTEAFF
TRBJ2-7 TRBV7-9 CASTRTAGSYEQYF
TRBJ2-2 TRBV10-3 CATTNTGELFF
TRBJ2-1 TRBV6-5 CASSRDRDSNEQFF
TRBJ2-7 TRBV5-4 CASSSRDRVRNEQYF
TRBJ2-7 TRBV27 CASSPGIAGHFQYEQYF
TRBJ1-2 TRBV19 CASSMAGDRGNGYTF
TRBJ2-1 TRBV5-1 CASTGGTSVGNEQFF
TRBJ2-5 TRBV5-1 CASSLAAGKEETQYF
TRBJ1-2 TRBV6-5 CASSHRDREAYTF
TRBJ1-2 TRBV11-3 CASSPGGYTF
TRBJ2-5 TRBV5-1 CASSLGQVAGAQETQYF
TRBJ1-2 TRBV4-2 CASSQGATYGYTF
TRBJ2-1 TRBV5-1 CASSSTSGNNEQFF
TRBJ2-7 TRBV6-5 CASSRLAGDYEQYF
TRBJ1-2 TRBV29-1 CSVTTGGAYGYTF
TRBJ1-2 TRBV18 CASSSGGGGYTF
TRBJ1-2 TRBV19 CASSLTDRTGYTF
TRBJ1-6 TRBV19 CASSPWDRGVSPLHF
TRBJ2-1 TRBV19 CASRRRIAGGAGNEQFF
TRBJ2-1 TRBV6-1 CASSEPPGRPYNEQFF
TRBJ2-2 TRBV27 CASSLRMTGNTGELFF
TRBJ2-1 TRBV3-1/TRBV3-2 CASSQDILGRGAFNEQFF
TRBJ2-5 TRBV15 CATSRDLGLAGETQYF
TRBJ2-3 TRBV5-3 CARSTLDNNHLSTDTQYF
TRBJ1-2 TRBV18 CASSPEGTGPNYGYTF
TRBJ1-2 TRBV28 CASSFGSRIPYGYTF
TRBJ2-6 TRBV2 CASSEVLRSGANVLTF
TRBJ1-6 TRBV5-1 CASSLAYTVNSPLHF
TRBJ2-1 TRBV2 CASLDRGSNEQFF
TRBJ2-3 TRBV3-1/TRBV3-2 CASSRLGGQSDTQYF
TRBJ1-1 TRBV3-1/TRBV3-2 CASQISRAGEAFF
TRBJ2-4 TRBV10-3 CAISEGDIQYF
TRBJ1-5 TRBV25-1 CASWQARGQHF
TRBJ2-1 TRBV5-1 CASSLLASSYNEQFF
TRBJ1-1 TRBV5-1 CASSLGLGSATEAFF
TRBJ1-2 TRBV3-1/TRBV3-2 CASSKRPTGGYGYTF
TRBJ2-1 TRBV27 CASSTPGQSYNEQFF
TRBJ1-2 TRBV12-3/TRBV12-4 CASSFGHPRTF
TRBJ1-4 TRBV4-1 CASSQAPPRGGNEKLFF
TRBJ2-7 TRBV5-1 CASSADTSGIYEQYF
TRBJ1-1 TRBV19 CASSITGVLPEAFF
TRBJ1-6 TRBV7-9 CASSLTADSPLHF
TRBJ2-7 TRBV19 CASTAGTSGSYEQYF
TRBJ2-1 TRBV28 CASSQLGGGGYNEQFF
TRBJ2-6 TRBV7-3 CASSRDSSGANVLTF
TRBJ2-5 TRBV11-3 CASSPGLAGGLETQYF
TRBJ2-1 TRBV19 CASSSQTGSYNEQFF
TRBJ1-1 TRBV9 CASSVGFVNTEAFF
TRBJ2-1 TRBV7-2 CASSPAGGPDEQFF